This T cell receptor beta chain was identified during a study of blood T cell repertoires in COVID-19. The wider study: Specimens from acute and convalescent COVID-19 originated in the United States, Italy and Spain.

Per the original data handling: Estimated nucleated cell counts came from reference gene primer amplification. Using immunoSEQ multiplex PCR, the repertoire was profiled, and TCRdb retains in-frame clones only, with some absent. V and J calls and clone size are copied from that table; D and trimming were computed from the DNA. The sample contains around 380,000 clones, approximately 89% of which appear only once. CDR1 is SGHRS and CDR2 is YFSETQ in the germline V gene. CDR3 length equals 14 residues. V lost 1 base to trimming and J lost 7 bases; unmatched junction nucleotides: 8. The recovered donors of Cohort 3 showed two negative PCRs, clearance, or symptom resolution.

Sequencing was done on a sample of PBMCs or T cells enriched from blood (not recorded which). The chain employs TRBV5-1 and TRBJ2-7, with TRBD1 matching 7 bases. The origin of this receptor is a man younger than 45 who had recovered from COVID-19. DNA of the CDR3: TGCGCCAGCAGCTTGCTGGGGACAGAATATGAGCAGTACTTC. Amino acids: CASSLLGTEYEQYF. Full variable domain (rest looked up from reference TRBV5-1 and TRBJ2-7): KAGVTQTPRYLIKTRGQQVTLSCSPISGHRSVSWYQQTPGQGLQFLFEYFSETQRNKGNFPGRFSGRQFSNSRSEMNVSTLELGDSALYLCASSLLGTEYEQYFGPGTRLTVT.